This TCR beta chain was retrieved from a study of PD-L1 blockade in urothelial cancer. The sample's time point: peripheral blood 6 weeks after treatment start. Trimming pared 5 bases from V and 1 base from J, leaving 11 bases between. The length of the CDR3 is 14 residues. Looked up from germline, CDR1 is SGHTA and CDR2 is FQGNSA. Generated by immunoSEQ multiplex PCR, the TCRdb table keeps only in-frame clones and is missing some. Altogether around 53,000 clones are present, approximately 85% being singletons, with the ten largest covering about 2%. This TCR came from a man in his fifties with urothelial cancer. This chain joins TRBV7-2 and TRBJ1-1; D might be TRBD1 (6 bases). Sequencing was performed on PBMCs, taken around atezolizumab (anti-PD-L1) treatment. CDR3 amino acids: CASSPGTQNTEAFF. CDR3 nucleotide sequence: TGTGCCAGCAGCCCAGGGACACAGAACACTGAAGCTTTCTTT.